The clone carrying this T cell receptor (beta chain) was picked up a small number of times. Its matching antigen is unknown. The sample comes from a study of T cells in Graves' hyperthyroidism and ophthalmopathy. General study findings and limits: Most clonotypes expanded in thyroid above 0.001 were likewise present in blood. Separating ophthalmopathy from stable hyperthyroidism was achieved by a 13 V-J model.

The TCR beta CDR3 regions underwent amplification using RNA transcripts as the source. The HTBI primer set served for first-round RT-PCR of the TCR CDR3. TCRdb redid the calling of the multiplex PCR reads with MiXCR, one entry per CDR3 protein. The table lists hundreds of thousands of distinct CDR3 sequences, 15% to 20% of them singletons, with around 4% in the top ten. Exclusion of a patient resulted from uncontrolled infection, other autoimmune disease, pregnancy or lactation. Cells are PBMCs isolated from roughly 9.2 ml of fresh blood. Deletions cut 1 base from V and 3 bases from J, with 13 bases between. The CDR3 is 16 amino acids. The germline V gene has CDR1 SGHKS and CDR2 YYEKEE (reference sequence).

What was sequenced was blood. The rearrangement uses TRBV5-5 and TRBJ2-2; tentatively, D is TRBD2 (5 bases). This sequence originates from a woman in her 30s with Graves' hyperthyroidism. The CDR3 is CASSLTRAAYTGELFF. In DNA form, the CDR3 reads TGTGCCAGCAGCTTGACGCGAGCGGCGTACACCGGGGAGCTGTTTTTT.